This T cell receptor beta chain was profiled in a study of human T cells and chemical hapten exposure. The germline V gene has CDR1 LNHNV and CDR2 YYDKDF (reference sequence). The CDR3 is made up of 13 amino acids. The ends were cut back, 8 bases at V and 3 bases at J, with 11 bases in the middle. Time point reported: pre-sensitization, week 0. Treatment in this sample: therapeutic diphenylcyclopropenone sensitization with weekly scalp DPC. This clonotype turned up a few times. TCRdb fed the RACE reads into MiXCR, producing one record per CDR3 protein. The repertoire consists of tens of thousands of distinct CDR3 sequences, with 8% to 10% occurring once and the leading ten covering roughly 4%.

Source: whole blood, taken in connection with sensitization to the hapten diphenylcyclopropenone (DPC). V usage is TRBV15 and J usage is TRBJ2-1; no firm D call. The sequence was obtained from a woman aged 40-49 years with alopecia areata. Some clones in this sample may be carry-over from other donors' samples. The DNA for the CDR3 is TGTGCCACCGGGCTAGTAGTCTACAATGAGCAGTTCTTC. It codes for CATGLVVYNEQFF.